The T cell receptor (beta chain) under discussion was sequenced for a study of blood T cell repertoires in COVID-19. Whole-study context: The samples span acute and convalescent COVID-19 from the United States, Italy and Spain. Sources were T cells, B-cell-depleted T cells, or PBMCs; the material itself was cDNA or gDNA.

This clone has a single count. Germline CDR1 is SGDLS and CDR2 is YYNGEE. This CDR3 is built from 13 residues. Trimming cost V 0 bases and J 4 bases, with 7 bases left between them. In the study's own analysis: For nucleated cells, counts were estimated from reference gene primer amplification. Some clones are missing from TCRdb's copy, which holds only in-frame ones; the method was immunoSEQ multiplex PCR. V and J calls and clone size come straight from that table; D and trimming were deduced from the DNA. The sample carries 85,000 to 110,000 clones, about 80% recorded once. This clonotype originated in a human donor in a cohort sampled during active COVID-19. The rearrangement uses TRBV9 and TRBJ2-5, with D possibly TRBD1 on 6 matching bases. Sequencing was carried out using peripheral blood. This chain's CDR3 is CASSVEQGETQYF. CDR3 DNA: TGTGCCAGCAGCGTAGAACAGGGAGAGACCCAGTACTTC.